These 3 T cell receptor beta chains originate from one sample sequenced in a study of blood T cells in healthy people across ages. A J-beta primer mix and a sample-barcoded 5' primer were used in a second PCR of roughly 6 to 11 cycles. One entry per CDR3 protein results from TCRdb running MiXCR on the 5' RACE reads. The table includes 950,000 to 1,200,000 distinct CDR3 sequences, 30% to 40% detected once. The specimen was blood. The receptors here all came from a young man in good health.

V is TRBV7-2 and J is TRBJ1-1; unclear D gene. Germline CDR1 is SGHTA and CDR2 is FQGNSA. CDR3 length: 13 amino acids. Trimming shortened V by 1 base and J by 7 bases, and 10 bases separated the two germline ends. CDR3 nucleotides: TGTGCCAGCAGCTTAGAGCCGGAAGGTGAAGCTTTCTTT. It yields the protein CASSLEPEGEAFF.

The sample holds a few counts of this clonotype. The chain uses TRBV6-2 or TRBV6-3 and TRBJ2-3; 9 bases align to TRBD2. The CDR3 is 19 residues long. The germline V gene has CDR1 MNHEY and CDR2 SVGEGT. Trimming cost V 4 bases and J 1 base; bases outside gene matches: 15. This CDR3 reads CASSWTSGGSGGGTDTQYF. In nucleotides, the CDR3 is TGTGCCAGCAGTTGGACTTCCGGGGGTAGCGGGGGAGGCACAGATACGCAGTATTTT.

This clonotype was detected a few times. The V and J genes are TRBV11-1 and TRBJ2-3; a possible D gene is TRBD1 (5 bases). CDR3 length equals 17 residues. The germline V gene encodes CDR1 SGHAT and CDR2 FQDESV (reference sequence). The V end was cut by 7 bases, the J end by 2 bases, with 22 bases between. CDR3 protein: CASTNPWGRANTDTQYF. The CDR3 region has the DNA TGTGCCAGCACCAACCCGTGGGGCAGGGCCAACACAGATACGCAGTATTTT.